This entry lists 31 T cell receptor beta chains sequenced from one sample in a study of OX40 agonist ivuxolimab in advanced cancers. Method: immunoSEQ multiplex PCR; TCRdb's copy keeps in-frame clones and lacks some. Among around 63,000 clones listed, over 75% were seen once. Sequencing used CD4+ or CD8+ T cells sorted from blood, obtained in a trial of the OX40 agonist ivuxolimab. The source of these receptors is an adult with an advanced solid tumor such as melanoma, head and neck, liver or kidney cancer.

The rearrangement uses TRBV28 and TRBJ2-5, with D tentatively TRBD2 (6 bases). V was trimmed by 3 bases and J by 5 bases, leaving 10 bases between them. Germline V gives CDR1 MDHEN, CDR2 SYDVKM. This CDR3 contains 13 residues. Here the CDR3 reads CASSFGGRETQYF. As DNA, the CDR3 is TGTGCCAGCAGTTTCGGGGGACGGGAGACCCAGTACTTC. The complete variable domain, with remaining parts taken from reference TRBV28 and TRBJ2-5, reads DVKVTQSSRYLVKRTGEKVFLECVQDMDHENMFWYRQDPGLGLRLIYFSYDVKMKEKGDIPEGYSVSREKKERFSLILESASTNQTSMYLCASSFGGRETQYFGPGTRLLVL.

The rearrangement joins TRBV7-2 to TRBJ2-2; D unclear. There are 13 residues in the CDR3. Germline values: CDR1 SGHTA, CDR2 FQGNSA. Trimming shortened V by 4 bases and J by 5 bases, and 8 bases separated the two germline ends. The CDR3 is CASSSDPTGELFF. DNA for the CDR3: TGTGCCAGCAGCTCTGATCCAACCGGGGAGCTGTTTTTT.

The chain carries TRBV18 and TRBJ2-4; D call uncertain. This CDR3 comprises 14 residues. CDR1 KGHSH and CDR2 LQKENI come from the germline V gene. Trimming removed 0 bases at V and 4 bases at J, with 7 bases between. CDR3 protein: CASSPPALKNIQYF. The CDR3 bases are TGTGCCAGCTCACCACCGGCTTTAAAAAACATTCAGTACTTC.

This chain connects TRBV5-1 to TRBJ2-7; 7 bases are a match to TRBD1. Per the germline V gene, CDR1 is SGHRS and CDR2 is YFSETQ. The CDR3 length is 14 residues. J was trimmed by 4 bases and V by 4 bases; bases with no gene match: 8. The CDR3 region is CASSPTGKDYEQYF. CDR3 coding DNA: TGCGCCAGCAGCCCGACAGGGAAAGATTACGAGCAGTACTTC.

This clone was picked up a small number of times. This same CDR3 is encoded by further DNA sequences in the sample. This rearrangement joins TRBV5-1 to TRBJ1-2; D remains unclear. Germline CDR1 is SGHRS and CDR2 is YFSETQ. The CDR3 has 13 amino acids. Deletions cut 0 bases from V and 7 bases from J, with 10 bases between. CDR3 loop: CASSLGQGFGYTF. The CDR3 region has the DNA TGCGCCAGCAGCTTGGGCCAAGGTTTTGGCTACACCTTC. Complete variable domain (other parts from reference TRBV5-1 and TRBJ1-2): KAGVTQTPRYLIKTRGQQVTLSCSPISGHRSVSWYQQTPGQGLQFLFEYFSETQRNKGNFPGRFSGRQFSNSRSEMNVSTLELGDSALYLCASSLGQGFGYTFGSGTRLTVV.

This chain connects TRBV5-1 to TRBJ1-3; a possible D gene is TRBD1 (5 bases). The V end lost 4 bases, the J end lost 0 bases, and 8 bases lay between the germline ends. The CDR3 is made up of 14 amino acids. CDR1 and CDR2 (germline): SGHRS, YFSETQ. CDR3 protein: CASSPTGSGNTIYF. The CDR3 DNA sequence: TGCGCCAGCAGCCCTACAGGCTCTGGAAACACCATATATTTT. The full variable domain, rest sourced from reference TRBV5-1 and TRBJ1-3, is KAGVTQTPRYLIKTRGQQVTLSCSPISGHRSVSWYQQTPGQGLQFLFEYFSETQRNKGNFPGRFSGRQFSNSRSEMNVSTLELGDSALYLCASSPTGSGNTIYFGEGSWLTVV.

The chain employs TRBV15 and TRBJ2-1; 11 bases map to TRBD2. CDR3 length equals 20 residues. Trimming cost V 0 bases and J 1 base; bases outside gene matches: 11. CDR1 is LNHNV and CDR2 is YYDKDF in the germline V gene (reference sequence). DNA for the CDR3: TGTGCCACCAGCAGAGATGGCGGTAGCGGGAGGGGAGTATCCTACAATGAGCAGTTCTTC. Amino acids: CATSRDGGSGRGVSYNEQFF.

The chain combines TRBV5-6 with TRBJ2-7, with D unresolved. The V end was cut by 1 base, the J end by 2 bases, with 22 bases between. Germline V gene sequence: CDR1 SGHDT, CDR2 YYEEEE. This CDR3 is built from 18 residues. This CDR3 is CASSLFGPPGQVAYEQYF. CDR3 nucleotide sequence: TGTGCCAGCAGCTTGTTTGGCCCCCCGGGCCAAGTGGCCTACGAGCAGTACTTC.

V usage is TRBV29-1 and J usage is TRBJ1-1; perhaps TRBD1 as D (6 bases). The CDR3 consists of 13 residues. Germline CDR1 reads SQVTM; CDR2 reads ANQGSEA. V gave up 2 bases and J gave up 11 bases, with 18 bases separating them. CDR3 sequence reads: CSVEPGTKGWAFF. DNA for the CDR3: TGCAGCGTTGAACCTGGGACAAAAGGTTGGGCTTTCTTT.

This clone was detected only a few times. V is TRBV19 and J is TRBJ2-7, with D possibly TRBD2 on 5 matching bases. The CDR3 length is 13 residues. Germline V gene data show CDR1 as LNHDA and CDR2 as SQIVND (reference sequence). Trimming left V 5 bases short and J 2 bases short, with 10 bases between. The CDR3 region is CASSHREPYEQYF. The CDR3 DNA follows: TGTGCCAGTAGTCACCGGGAACCCTACGAGCAGTACTTC.

V usage is TRBV7-2 and J usage is TRBJ2-7, with 8 bases identical to TRBD2. J gave up 4 bases and V 3 bases, and 11 bases lay outside the gene matches. From germline, CDR1 is SGHTA and CDR2 FQGNSA. The length of the CDR3 is 16 residues. For the CDR3, the DNA is TGTGCCAGCAGCTTCATCCGGGGCAGCGGGAGTTACGAGCAGTACTTC. It encodes CASSFIRGSGSYEQYF.

This sequence joins TRBV6-5 and TRBJ2-3; D gene uncertain. Germline assignment: CDR1 MNHEY and CDR2 SVGAGI. There are 15 residues in the CDR3. V was clipped by 6 bases and J by 4 bases, with 17 bases between them. The CDR3, as DNA: TGTGCCAGCAGCCAAATGAATAGCCTAGCAGATACGCAGTATTTT. Translation: CASSQMNSLADTQYF.

The chain has TRBV6-9 and TRBJ2-7; perhaps TRBD1 as D (6 bases). CDR1 and CDR2 (germline): MNHGY, SVAAGI. Trimming removed 4 bases at V and 4 bases at J, with 14 bases between. This CDR3 has 14 residues. Here the CDR3 DNA reads TGTGCCAGCAGTTTGCGACAGGCCAGGTACGAGCAGTACTTC. Its translation is CASSLRQARYEQYF.

CDR3 DNA sequence: TGTGCCAGCAGCTTGGGACGGCTCTCTGGAAACACCATATATTTT. Amino acids: CASSLGRLSGNTIYF. The chain is built from TRBV11-2 and TRBJ1-3; D perhaps matches TRBD1 (5 bases). The germline gives CDR1 SGHAT, CDR2 FQNNGV. The CDR3 totals 15 residues. V shed 3 bases and J shed 0 bases, with 9 bases lying between them.

DNA for the CDR3: TGTGCCAGCAGTGAAATAGTAACAGGGTATTCGAGCTCCTACGAGCAGTACTTC. Its translation: CASSEIVTGYSSSYEQYF. The J gene is TRBJ2-7, the V gene TRBV2; a possible D gene is TRBD1 (6 bases). CDR3 length: 18 amino acids. The V end was cut by 2 bases, the J end by 0 bases, with 20 bases between. Germline values: CDR1 SNHLY, CDR2 FYNNEI.

This chain links TRBV18 with TRBJ1-1; 8 bases map to TRBD1. The CDR3 contains 16 residues. Germline V gene lookup returns CDR1 KGHSH and CDR2 LQKENI. The V and J ends lost 6 bases and 4 bases, in that order; junction bases with no gene match: 13. Written as DNA, the CDR3 is TGTGCCAGCTCGGGCACGGGGACAGGCCCTGTCACTGAAGCTTTCTTT. This codes for CASSGTGTGPVTEAFF.

The chain combines TRBV7-3 with TRBJ2-5; D unresolved. V dropped 0 bases and J dropped 3 bases, with 5 bases sitting between them. The CDR3 consists of 13 residues. Germline CDR1 SGHTA, CDR2 FQGTGA. CDR3 nucleotides: TGTGCCAGCAGCTTAACGAAGGAAGAGACCCAGTACTTC. Its translation: CASSLTKEETQYF.

This chain connects TRBV18 to TRBJ2-2; TRBD2 might be the D (6 bases). Trimming shortened V by 1 base and J by 2 bases, and 14 bases separated the two germline ends. CDR1 and CDR2 (germline): KGHSH, LQKENI. This CDR3 has 17 residues. The CDR3 loop is CASSPQEAGSNTGELFF. CDR3 nucleotide sequence: TGTGCCAGCTCACCACAGGAGGCGGGATCTAACACCGGGGAGCTGTTTTTT.

This chain joins TRBV10-2 and TRBJ1-2; no reliable D call. Trimming took 2 bases from V and 4 from J, leaving 11 bases between them. Looked up from germline, CDR1 is WSHSY and CDR2 is SAAADI. This CDR3 spans 14 amino acids. The CDR3 DNA follows: TGCGCCAGCAGTGAGGATCCGGGTGGCTATGGCTACACCTTC. Amino acids: CASSEDPGGYGYTF.

This chain connects TRBV10-3 to TRBJ2-6, with 11 bases identical to TRBD2. Germline trimming cut 4 bases from V and 3 bases from J; bases unmatched to any gene: 2. CDR3 size: 16 residues. Looked up from germline, CDR1 is ENHRY and CDR2 is SYGVKD. The CDR3 nucleotides read TGTGCCATCAGTGGACTAGCGGGGAGTGGGGCCAACGTCCTGACTTTC. Amino acid sequence: CAISGLAGSGANVLTF.

The CDR3 region is CSGSFYNEQFF. The DNA of the CDR3 is TGCAGTGGGTCCTTCTACAATGAGCAGTTCTTC. V gene TRBV20-1 combines with J gene TRBJ2-1, with unresolved D. V shed 7 bases and J shed 3 bases, with 7 bases lying between them. The CDR3 sequence is 11 residues long. Germline CDR1 is DFQATT and CDR2 is SNEGSKA (reference sequence).

The CDR3 loop reads CASSPFRGGETQYF. In DNA, the CDR3 is TGTGCCAGCTCACCATTCAGGGGCGGAGAGACCCAGTACTTC. The chain uses TRBV18 and TRBJ2-5, with a tentative D call TRBD1 (6 bases). The CDR3 has 14 residues. The ends were cut back, 2 bases at V and 4 bases at J, with 11 bases in the middle. Germline-derived CDR1 and CDR2 are KGHSH and LQKENI.

V gene TRBV4-3 combines with J gene TRBJ2-1; 12 bases are a match to TRBD2. The CDR3 runs 18 residues. CDR1 and CDR2 from the germline V gene are LGHNA and YSLEER. Trimming at V came to 0 bases and at J to 5 bases, leaving 8 bases not matched to a gene. CDR3 region: CASSQDLPTSGSHNEQFF. The CDR3 region has the DNA TGCGCCAGCAGCCAAGATCTCCCGACTAGCGGGAGTCACAATGAGCAGTTCTTC.

V and J are TRBV6-6 and TRBJ2-1; 8 bases fit TRBD2. Per germline, CDR1 MNHNY and CDR2 SVGAGI (reference sequence). This CDR3 has 14 amino acids. V gave up 5 bases and J gave up 9 bases; unmatched junction bases: 9. CDR3 amino acids: CASSTPGLGTEQFF. CDR3 nucleotides: TGTGCCAGCAGTACCCCGGGACTAGGGACTGAGCAGTTCTTC.

In this sample, this clone turned up a few times. The V and J genes are TRBV4-1 and TRBJ2-1, with D uncertain. V lost 4 bases and J 1 base, leaving 8 bases between the germline ends. The CDR3 has 14 residues. Germline CDR1 MGHRA, CDR2 YSYEKL. The CDR3 here is CASSLPSSYNEQFF. CDR3 DNA sequence: TGCGCCAGCAGCCTCCCAAGTTCCTACAATGAGCAGTTCTTC.

V and J are TRBV6-5 and TRBJ1-1, with D possibly matching TRBD1 (6 bases). In germline, CDR1 is MNHEY, CDR2 SVGAGI. Deletions cut 5 bases from V and 11 bases from J, with 24 bases between. This CDR3 has 15 amino acids. The CDR3 DNA reads as TGTGCCAGCAGTAGTTCAGGGGAGGCCGAAGAGGAGGCTTTCTTT. Protein sequence: CASSSSGEAEEEAFF.

CDR3 DNA sequence: TGTGCCAGTAGTACCCCTTCCACAGATACGCAGTATTTT. Its translation is CASSTPSTDTQYF. The chain employs TRBV19 and TRBJ2-3; D call uncertain. Germline V gene data show CDR1 as LNHDA and CDR2 as SQIVND (reference sequence). The length of the CDR3 is 13 residues. Trimming removed 4 bases at V and 2 bases at J, with 7 bases between.

V is TRBV4-1 and J is TRBJ2-5, with TRBD1 matching over 9 bases. CDR1 is MGHRA, CDR2 YSYEKL, per germline. J gave up 6 bases and V 5 bases, and 13 bases lay outside the gene matches. This CDR3 spans 16 amino acids. The CDR3 spells CASSIGGTGFVKTQYF. DNA for the CDR3: TGCGCCAGCAGCATCGGCGGGACAGGGTTTGTGAAGACCCAGTACTTC.

V usage is TRBV10-3 and J usage is TRBJ1-2; the match to TRBD1 covers 9 bases. Unmatched junction bases numbered 3, after V lost 8 bases and J lost 5 bases. Germline V gene data show CDR1 as ENHRY and CDR2 as SYGVKD. The CDR3 spans 12 residues. The CDR3 here is CAIRQGEYGYTF. CDR3 sequence (DNA): TGTGCCATCCGACAGGGGGAATATGGCTACACCTTC.

The CDR3 reads CASSRTSGVTTDTQYF. Here the CDR3 DNA reads TGTGCCAGCAGCCGGACTAGCGGGGTTACAACAGATACGCAGTATTTT. The gene calls are TRBV11-3 and TRBJ2-3; the match to TRBD2 covers 12 bases. CDR1 is SGHNT and CDR2 is YENEEA in the germline V gene. The CDR3 covers 16 residues. J was trimmed by 3 bases and V by 5 bases; bases with no gene match: 6. The entire variable domain, with the rest obtained from reference TRBV11-3 and TRBJ2-3, is as follows: EAGVVQSPRYKIIEKKQPVAFWCNPISGHNTLYWYLQNLGQGPELLIRYENEEAVDDSQLPKDRFSAERLKGVDSTLKIQPAELGDSAVYLCASSRTSGVTTDTQYFGPGTRLTVL.

For the CDR3, the DNA is TGTGCCAGCAACCGACAGGGGGATGCCGAACGGTCTGGGGCCAACGTCCTGACTTTC. As protein: CASNRQGDAERSGANVLTF. V is TRBV2 and J is TRBJ2-6; 9 bases match TRBD1. This CDR3 contains 19 residues. Per germline, CDR1 SNHLY and CDR2 FYNNEI. After removal of 7 bases from V and 1 base from J, the junction contained 14 bases not matched to a gene.